This T cell receptor (beta chain) stems from a study of T-cell reconstitution after alpha-beta-depleted transplantation in children. The CDR3 has 16 residues. V was cut by 1 base and J by 1 base, with 11 bases left in between. The germline V gene has CDR1 LNHNV and CDR2 YYDKDF (reference sequence). Unique molecular identifiers were incorporated during preparation of the TCRbeta library. A single record per CDR3 protein comes from TCRdb applying MiXCR to the PCR reads. The sample lists 400,000 to 500,000 distinct CDR3 sequences, approximately 10% occurring once. A few counts support this clonotype. The material was PBMCs from the stem cell graft donor, obtained from the stem cell graft. This clonotype was obtained from a human donor who donated a stem cell graft to a child with acute myeloid leukemia. V gene TRBV15 combines with J gene TRBJ2-1; perhaps TRBD2 as D (5 bases). In DNA, the CDR3 is TGTGCCACCAGCAGAGCGCCCGGGAATTCCTACAATGAGCAGTTCTTC. Residues: CATSRAPGNSYNEQFF.